This T cell receptor (beta chain) was sequenced for a study of response to subunit inactivated influenza vaccine. Broader study findings: Authors proposed each seasonal influenza vaccination draws in few new T cells.

MiXCR, applied by TCRdb to the RT-PCR reads, yields one record per CDR3 protein. The sample contains 500,000 to 600,000 distinct CDR3 sequences, approximately 12% of which appear only once. This clonotype was recorded many times. The antigen is not known. Unmatched junction bases numbered 15, after V lost 4 bases and J lost 4 bases. This CDR3 region has 18 residues. The germline V gene has CDR1 SQVTM and CDR2 ANQGSEA. This sequence originates from a man aged 45-65 years who received an inactivated influenza vaccine. The sample in question was PBMCs from blood, obtained on the day of vaccination. The chain links TRBV29-1 to TRBJ2-3, with 12 positions matching TRBD2. CDR3 amino acids: CSVGAGGPGLAGADTQYF. CDR3 coding DNA: TGCAGCGTTGGGGCAGGGGGACCGGGACTAGCGGGTGCAGATACGCAGTATTTT.